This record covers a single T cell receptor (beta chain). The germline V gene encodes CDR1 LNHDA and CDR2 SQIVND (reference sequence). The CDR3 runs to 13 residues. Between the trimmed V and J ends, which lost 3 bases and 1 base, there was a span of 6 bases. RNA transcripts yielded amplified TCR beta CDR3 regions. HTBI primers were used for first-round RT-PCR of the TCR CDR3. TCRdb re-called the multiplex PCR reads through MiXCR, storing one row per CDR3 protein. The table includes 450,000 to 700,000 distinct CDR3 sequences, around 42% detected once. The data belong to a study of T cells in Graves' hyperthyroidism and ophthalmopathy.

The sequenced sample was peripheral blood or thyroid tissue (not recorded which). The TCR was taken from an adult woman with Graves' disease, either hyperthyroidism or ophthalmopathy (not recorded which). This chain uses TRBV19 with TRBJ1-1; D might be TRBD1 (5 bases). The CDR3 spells CASSMQGNTEAFF. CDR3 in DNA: TGTGCCAGTAGTATGCAGGGGAACACTGAAGCTTTCTTT. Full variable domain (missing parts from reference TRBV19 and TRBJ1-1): DGGITQSPKYLFRKEGQNVTLSCEQNLNHDAMYWYRQDPGQGLRLIYYSQIVNDFQKGDIAEGYSVSREKKESFPLTVTSAQKNPTAFYLCASSMQGNTEAFFGQGTRLTVV.